The clone carrying this T cell receptor (beta chain) was detected many times. What it binds is unknown. The data belong to a study of CD8 T cells in ankylosing spondylitis. Overall study findings and caveats: Apparently characteristic of ankylosing spondylitis blood was a TCR beta motif (about 8 highly homologous variants). Certain motif variants had earlier appeared in reactive arthritis synovial fluid and blood.

Preparation of TCR beta libraries was done by quantitative 5'-RACE with molecular barcodes. In TCRdb, the 5' RACE reads were re-called with MiXCR into one record per CDR3 protein. The sample comprises fewer than 550,000 distinct CDR3 sequences, about 5.4% of which are singletons, and 3% to 4.5% rests with the top ten. Source material: blood, either unsorted or a sorted T cell fraction (not recorded which). The source is a male donor with ankylosing spondylitis.

The CDR3 spells CASSFGTPQETQYF. In DNA, the CDR3 is TGTGCCAGCAGTTTCGGGACCCCGCAAGAGACCCAGTACTTC. The chain recombines TRBV27 with TRBJ2-5; tentatively, D is TRBD1 or TRBD2 (5 bases each). With 3 bases removed from V and 2 bases from J, the gap between germline ends came to 10 bases. CDR1 and CDR2 (germline): MNHEY, SMNVEV (reference sequence). The CDR3 totals 14 residues.